The source of this T cell receptor beta chain is a study of tumor-infiltrating lymphocytes in glioblastoma multiforme (dated by TCRdb to 2015 to 2018). Study-level background: To find out whether intratumoral genomic heterogeneity fosters TIL diversity, the study jointly investigated somatic mutations, TIL diversity and immune response activity.

Taken from the germline V gene, the CDR1 and CDR2 loops are SGHDT and YYEEEE. The CDR3 starts with the cysteine, ends with the phenylalanine, and has 13 residues. Just the 39-base CDR3 DNA is kept, in frame starting at base 1. TCRB libraries were constructed from RNA through three rounds of nested multiplex PCR following a modified ARM-PCR protocol with multiple V-beta primers and a C-beta primer. ProtoScript II Reverse Transcriptase and a C-beta primer were used to synthesize TCRB-specific cDNA from roughly 0.5 ug total RNA. No unique molecular identifiers were described for the TCRB libraries. In the third PCR, barcodes and adapters were added over about 25 cycles using Deep VentR (exo-) polymerase, and bands of 250-500 bp were then gel purified. TCRB libraries were sequenced on an Illumina HiSeq 2500 with 250 bp paired-end reads. As for the original processing: Trimmomatic was used to clean reads, FLASH to merge reads, MiGEC to assign V, D and J segments, and VDJtools to perform the analysis. VDJtools was used to calculate the Shannon-Wiener diversity index, which quantified repertoire diversity. TCRdb cleaned the public reads at Q25 with fastp, built clones with MiXCR and kept in-frame beta chains. Each CDR3 protein appears once, grouped with its most common genes and DNA. TCRdb's processing, not the study's, gives the V and J calls here. The sample table shows about 32,000 distinct CDR3 sequences, and approximately 66% are seen once. 33% of the sample comes from the top ten.

Study-wide conclusions, independent of this receptor: Because T cells carry unequal numbers of TCR transcripts, RNA-based TCR sequencing may distort clone frequencies. The authors noted that sorting T cells into functional subsets, which was not done in the study, would be a future improvement. Generalizability is limited because the TCR and somatic mutation analysis included only one glioblastoma patient.

With regard to this clonotype: Its antigen is not yet known. Sequence at one end of the junction differs from germline and may be a read error.

The AllPrep DNA/RNA mini kit was used to purify genomic DNA and total RNA at the same time from each of the approximately 11 tumor samples. Every RNA sample had an RNA integrity number above 6.5 and an OD 260/280 ratio above 1.9. The sample comprised brain tumor tissue. The receptor was isolated from a male donor with glioblastoma. The chain links TRBV5-6 with TRBJ2-2; the D segment could be TRBD2, given 5 matching bases. The CDR3 protein: CASSFVEPGELFF. The nucleotide sequence is TGTGCCAGCAGCTTTGTAGAGCCCGGGGAGCTATTTTTT.